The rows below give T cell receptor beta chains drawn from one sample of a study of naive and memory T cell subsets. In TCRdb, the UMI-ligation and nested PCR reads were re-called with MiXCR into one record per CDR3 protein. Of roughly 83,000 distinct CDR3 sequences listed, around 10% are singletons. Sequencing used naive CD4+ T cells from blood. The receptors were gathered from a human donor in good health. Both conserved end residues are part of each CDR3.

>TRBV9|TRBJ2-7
CASSPTDRASSYEQYF
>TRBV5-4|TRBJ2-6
CASSSDSGANVLTF
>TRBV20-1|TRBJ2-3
CSARIAGSTDTQYF
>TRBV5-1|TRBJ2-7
CASSSGRGTYEQYF
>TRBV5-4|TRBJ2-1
CASSLRPGASGEQFF
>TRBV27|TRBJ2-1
CASSFTGTSGSNEQFF
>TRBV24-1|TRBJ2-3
CATSPGGRKTDTQYF
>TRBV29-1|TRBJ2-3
CSARRLLLWDTQYF
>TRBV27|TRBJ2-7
CASSRTSGGATYEQYF
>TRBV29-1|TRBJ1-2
CSAEQGGGYTF
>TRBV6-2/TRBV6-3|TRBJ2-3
CASTKAVTSTDTQYF
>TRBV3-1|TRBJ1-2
CASTPSGGYGYTF
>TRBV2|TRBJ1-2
CASSEGGTGFYGYTF
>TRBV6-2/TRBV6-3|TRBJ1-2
CASGAGTENYGYTF
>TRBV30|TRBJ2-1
CAWSIGGTSGRQEQFF
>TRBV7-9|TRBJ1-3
CASSLAGHAGNTIYF
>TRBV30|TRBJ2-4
CVCARAGLRENIQYF
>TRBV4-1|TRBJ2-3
CASSQVPATGDTQYF
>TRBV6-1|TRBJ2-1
CASSPMDRATYNEQFF
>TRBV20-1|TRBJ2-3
CSARVLASGARGTQYF
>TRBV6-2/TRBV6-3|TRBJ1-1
CASSYSLNTEAFF
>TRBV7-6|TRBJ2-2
CASSLGGQGTAGELFF
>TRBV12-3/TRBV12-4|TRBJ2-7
CASSLARRSTYEQYF
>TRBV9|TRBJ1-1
CASSVVQVGTEAFF
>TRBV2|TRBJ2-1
CASTTLLQGGNEQFF
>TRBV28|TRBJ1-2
CASRPGTGLFGYTF
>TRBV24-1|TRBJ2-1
CATARGGEQFF